This TCR beta chain comes out of a study of blood T cell repertoires in COVID-19. About the research overall: Both acute and convalescent COVID-19 samples were obtained from the United States, Italy and Spain. The cDNA or gDNA used as material had been derived from T cells, B-cell-depleted T cells, or PBMCs.

Participants had their cohort set by participant-reported clinical history. Germline V CDR1 and CDR2: MNHEY, SMNVEV (reference sequence). CDR3 size: 14 residues. V was trimmed by 8 bases and J by 5 bases, leaving 18 bases between them. Produced via immunoSEQ multiplex PCR; TCRdb's table is partial and in-frame only. The repertoire has roughly 260,000 clones, about 87% of them found once; the top ten carry 2.5% to 3%. This clonotype was sampled from a woman aged 25-40 years with acute COVID-19. Material: PBMCs or T cells enriched from blood (not recorded which). This chain links TRBV27 with TRBJ2-5; TRBD2 might be the D (6 bases). The CDR3 DNA is TGTGCCAGCGGGGGACTGGGCGTCGCGGAGACCCAGTACTTC. This sequence encodes CASGGLGVAETQYF.